This T cell receptor beta chain was profiled in a study of regulatory and conventional T cells in RAG deficiency. Findings of the study overall: Omenn patients showed >90% Treg-Tconv overlap and shorter CDR3 lengths.

Sequenced by immunoSEQ multiplex PCR; TCRdb stores in-frame clones only, minus some. The table records roughly 30,000 clones, around 96% of them present only once. Conventional CD4+ T cells were sorted from blood as CD25-low CD127-high cells. This clone was seen a single time. The antigen remains unidentified. This CDR3 is built from 18 residues. Trimming took 1 base from V and 1 from J, leaving 19 bases between them. The V gene's germline CDR1 is SGHTA and CDR2 FQGTGA. The data also belong to a second study, concerning regulatory T cells. That work contributes: Primers: 52 TRBV forward and 13 TRBJ reverse.

Sequencing was done on a sample of CD25- CD4+ T cells sorted from blood. The TCR comes from a human donor in good health. This chain uses TRBV7-3 with TRBJ2-5; D possibly corresponds to TRBD2 (7 bases). CDR3 in amino acids: CASSLSGMGGRVQETQYF. CDR3 coding DNA: TGTGCCAGCAGCTTAAGTGGTATGGGGGGGCGGGTCCAAGAGACCCAGTACTTC.